This T cell receptor beta chain was recorded in a study of blood T cell repertoires in COVID-19. Study at large: Whether acute or convalescent, the COVID-19 samples came from the United States, Italy and Spain. Sample material is recorded as cDNA or gDNA derived from T cells, B-cell-depleted T cells, or PBMCs.

The germline gives CDR1 MNHEY, CDR2 SVGEGT. V dropped 0 bases and J dropped 2; count of bases not matched to a gene: 5. There are 17 residues in the CDR3. Authors' data handling: Reference gene primer amplification in the assay estimated nucleated cell counts. Libraries were prepared by immunoSEQ multiplex PCR; TCRdb keeps only in-frame clonotypes and omits some of them. D and trimming were read from the DNA, whereas the V and J calls and clone size are those reported in that table. The repertoire includes about half a million clones, 70% to 90% of them detected once, and approximately 2.9% sits in the top ten.

The chain employs TRBV6-2 or TRBV6-3 and TRBJ2-7; 12 bases map to TRBD2. Source material: peripheral blood. The receptor was isolated from a human donor in a cohort sampled during active COVID-19. In DNA, the CDR3 is TGTGCCAGCAGTTACTCGCTAGCGGGAGGGATCACCTACGAGCAGTACTTC. This translates into CASSYSLAGGITYEQYF.